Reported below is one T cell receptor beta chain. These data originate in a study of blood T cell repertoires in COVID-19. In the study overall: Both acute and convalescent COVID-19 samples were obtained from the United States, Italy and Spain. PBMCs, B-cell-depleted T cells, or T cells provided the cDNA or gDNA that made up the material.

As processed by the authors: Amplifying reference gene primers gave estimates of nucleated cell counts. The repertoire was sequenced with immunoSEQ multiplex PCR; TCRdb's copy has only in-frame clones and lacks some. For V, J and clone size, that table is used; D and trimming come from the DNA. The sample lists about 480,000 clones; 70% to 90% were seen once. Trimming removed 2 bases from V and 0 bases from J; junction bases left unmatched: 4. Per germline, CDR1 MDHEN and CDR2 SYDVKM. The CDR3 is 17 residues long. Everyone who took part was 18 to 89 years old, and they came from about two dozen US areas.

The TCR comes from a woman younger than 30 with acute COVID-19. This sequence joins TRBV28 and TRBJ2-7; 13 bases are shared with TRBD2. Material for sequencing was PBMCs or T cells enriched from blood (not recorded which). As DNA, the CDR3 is TGTGCCAGCAGTTTAGCACGGACTAGCGGGAGCTCCTACGAGCAGTACTTC. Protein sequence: CASSLARTSGSSYEQYF.